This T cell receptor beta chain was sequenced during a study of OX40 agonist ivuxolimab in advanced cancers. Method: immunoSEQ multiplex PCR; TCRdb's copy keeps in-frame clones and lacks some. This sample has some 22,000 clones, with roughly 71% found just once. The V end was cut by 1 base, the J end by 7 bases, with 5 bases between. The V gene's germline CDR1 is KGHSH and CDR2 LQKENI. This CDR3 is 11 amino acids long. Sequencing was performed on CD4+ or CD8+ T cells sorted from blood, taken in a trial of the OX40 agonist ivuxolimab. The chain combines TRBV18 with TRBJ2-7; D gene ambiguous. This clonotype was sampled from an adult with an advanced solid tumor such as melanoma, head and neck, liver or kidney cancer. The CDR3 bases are TGTGCCAGCTCACCACAGTGGGAGCAGTACTTC. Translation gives CASSPQWEQYF.